Listed below are T cell receptor beta chains from one sample, sequenced in a study of CD8 T cells in ankylosing spondylitis. TCRdb ran MiXCR on the 5' RACE reads and lists one entry per CDR3 protein. Here the sample spans roughly 490,000 distinct CDR3 sequences, approximately 5.3% being singletons. Sequencing was done on a sample of blood, either unsorted or a sorted T cell fraction (not recorded which). All receptors derive from a male donor with ankylosing spondylitis. Each CDR3 is given with its conserved first and last residue. The D gene is left open where the match is weak. Expanded clones get a size class; other rows say once, few or many, or leave the size out.

clone_size j_call d_call v_call cdr3_nt cdr3_aa
many TRBJ1-5 TRBD1 TRBV6-2/TRBV6-3 TGTGCCAGCAGTCACAGGGGTGGCAATCAGCCCCAGCATTTT CASSHRGGNQPQHF
NA TRBJ2-5 NA TRBV5-1 TGCGCCAGCAGCTTGGGACTAGTGGGGCAAGAGACCCAGTACTTC CASSLGLVGQETQYF
many TRBJ2-7 TRBD2 TRBV20-1 TGCAGTGGAAGCGGGGAGTCTAAATACGAGCAGTACTTC CSGSGESKYEQYF
many TRBJ1-5 NA TRBV29-1 TGCAGCCCAAAGGGGGACTATAGCAATCAGCCCCAGCATTTT CSPKGDYSNQPQHF
many TRBJ2-1 NA TRBV24-1 TGTGCCACCAGTGACCCGGGACTTCTTCGGAATGAGCAGTTCTTC CATSDPGLLRNEQFF
many TRBJ2-1 NA TRBV19 TGTGCCAGTAGTATAGCTGCTAATGAGCAGTTCTTC CASSIAANEQFF
many TRBJ2-1 NA TRBV7-2 TGTGCCAGCAGCTTACAGGGGAGCAATGAGCAGTTCTTC CASSLQGSNEQFF
many TRBJ2-1 NA TRBV5-1 TGCGCCAGCAGAGTTCTTAATGAGCAGTTCTTC CASRVLNEQFF
NA TRBJ2-7 NA TRBV28 TGTGCCAGCAGTCCCCAGGGTAGGGGGCAGTACTTC CASSPQGRGQYF
many TRBJ2-7 NA TRBV7-6 TGTGCCAGCAGCTTAATGGTACAGTGGCAGACCCCTAGCGAGCAGTACTTC CASSLMVQWQTPSEQYF
few TRBJ2-1 TRBD2 TRBV20-1 TGCAGTGCTAGAGACACTAGCGGGAGTTTTGAGCAGTTCTTC CSARDTSGSFEQFF
many TRBJ2-1 NA TRBV7-3 TGTGCCAGCAGCCCGAGCCGATACAATGAGCAGTTCTTC CASSPSRYNEQFF
many TRBJ2-5 NA TRBV20-1 TGCAGTGCTTTATCCTCCGATTGGGACATACAAGAGACCCAGTACTTC CSALSSDWDIQETQYF
many TRBJ2-2 TRBD1 TRBV9 TGTGCCAGCAGCATACAGGACAGGGGGAACACCGGGGAGCTGTTTTTT CASSIQDRGNTGELFF
many TRBJ2-3 NA TRBV20-1 TGCAGTGCTTCCCGATCGGGATACCCGCAGTATTTT CSASRSGYPQYF
many TRBJ2-7 NA TRBV10-3 TGTGCCATCAGAGACAGGTCCTACGAGCAGTACTTC CAIRDRSYEQYF
many TRBJ2-2 TRBD2 TRBV10-3 TGTGCCACTTGGGGACTAGCGGGAGCCACCGGGGAGCTGTTTTTT CATWGLAGATGELFF
many TRBJ1-2 NA TRBV20-1 TGCAGTGCTAGAGATTCTAAAACAGGGGGCTACACCTTC CSARDSKTGGYTF
many TRBJ2-5 NA TRBV6-1 TGTGCCAGCAGTACCCCCGGACTGGTAGGGACCCAGTACTTC CASSTPGLVGTQYF
NA TRBJ2-7 TRBD1 TRBV27 TGTGCCAGCAACCGCCGGGACAGGGGATCCTACGAGCAGTACTTC CASNRRDRGSYEQYF
few TRBJ2-7 TRBD1 TRBV4-1 TGCGCCAGCAGCCAACCGACAGGGAAAACCCACTACGAGCAGTACTTC CASSQPTGKTHYEQYF
many TRBJ2-2 NA TRBV12-5 TGTGCTAGTGGTTTCACCGGGGAGCTGTTTTTT CASGFTGELFF
many TRBJ1-2 NA TRBV21-1 TGTGCCAGCAGCAAAGAGGGGGAGCCAACCCTCGACTATGGCTACACCTTC CASSKEGEPTLDYGYTF
many TRBJ2-7 TRBD1 TRBV20-1 TGCAGTGCTAGAGGCGGCAGGGGGACCTACGAGCAGTACTTC CSARGGRGTYEQYF
many TRBJ2-2 TRBD2 TRBV4-1 TGCGCCAGCAGCCGGGGGCGGGAGGAATTCGGGGAGCTGTTTTTT CASSRGREEFGELFF
many TRBJ1-2 TRBD1 TRBV6-6 TGTGCCAGCAACCCAGGGGGCCAGTATGGCTACACCTTC CASNPGGQYGYTF
many TRBJ2-1 NA TRBV7-9 TGTGCCATCGGACAGCGGAATGAGCAGTTCTTC CAIGQRNEQFF
many TRBJ1-3 NA TRBV4-3 TGCGCCAGCAGCCAAGAAATCAACTACCTCTCTGGAAACACCATATATTTT CASSQEINYLSGNTIYF
many TRBJ1-6 NA TRBV6-5 TGTGCCAGCGGCAAGGGAGGTTCACCCCTCCACTTT CASGKGGSPLHF
NA TRBJ1-1 NA TRBV4-2 TGTGCCAGCAGCCCCCGGGCAGGGGTGAACACTGAAGCTTTCTTT CASSPRAGVNTEAFF
many TRBJ2-7 NA TRBV7-9 TGTGCCAGCAGCTCCGATCCAGGGGCGGACGAGCAGTACTTC CASSSDPGADEQYF
few TRBJ2-7 NA TRBV12-3/TRBV12-4 TGTGCCAGCAGTTTGGGGATAAAAAGCTCCTACGAGCAGTACTTC CASSLGIKSSYEQYF
many TRBJ1-1 NA TRBV7-9 TGTGCCAGCAGCCCCCGGGCCGGGGCCATTGAAGCTTTCTTT CASSPRAGAIEAFF
many TRBJ1-2 NA TRBV20-1 TGCAGTGCTACCCGACCGTCTGCTAACTATGGCTACACCTTC CSATRPSANYGYTF
many TRBJ2-1 TRBD2 TRBV5-1 TGCGCCAGCAGCTTGGGACTAGCGTCCCACTTGGAGCAGTTCTTC CASSLGLASHLEQFF
many TRBJ1-1 NA TRBV6-5 TGTGCCAGCAGTTTACGGACATCTTTGAACACTGAAGCTTTCTTT CASSLRTSLNTEAFF
many TRBJ2-3 NA TRBV2 TGTGCCAGCAGTGATCTGGGCGGTAGCACAGATACGCAGTATTTT CASSDLGGSTDTQYF
many TRBJ1-4 TRBD1 TRBV7-2 TGTGCCAGCAGCCTCGGGACAGGGGTAAAACTGTTTTTT CASSLGTGVKLFF
many TRBJ2-7 NA TRBV6-5 TGTGCCAGCAGTTACTCGGCCATACTTAGCTCCTACGAGCAGTACTTC CASSYSAILSSYEQYF
NA TRBJ2-7 NA TRBV15 TGTGCCACCAGCAGGGCCAGGGCAGGGTACGAGCAGTACTTC CATSRARAGYEQYF
many TRBJ1-2 NA TRBV7-2 TGTGCCAGCAGCTTTTCGGGGGGGAACTATGGCTACACCTTC CASSFSGGNYGYTF
many TRBJ1-5 NA TRBV28 TGTGCCAGCAGTACAGGGCAAGGGAATCAGCCCCAGCATTTT CASSTGQGNQPQHF